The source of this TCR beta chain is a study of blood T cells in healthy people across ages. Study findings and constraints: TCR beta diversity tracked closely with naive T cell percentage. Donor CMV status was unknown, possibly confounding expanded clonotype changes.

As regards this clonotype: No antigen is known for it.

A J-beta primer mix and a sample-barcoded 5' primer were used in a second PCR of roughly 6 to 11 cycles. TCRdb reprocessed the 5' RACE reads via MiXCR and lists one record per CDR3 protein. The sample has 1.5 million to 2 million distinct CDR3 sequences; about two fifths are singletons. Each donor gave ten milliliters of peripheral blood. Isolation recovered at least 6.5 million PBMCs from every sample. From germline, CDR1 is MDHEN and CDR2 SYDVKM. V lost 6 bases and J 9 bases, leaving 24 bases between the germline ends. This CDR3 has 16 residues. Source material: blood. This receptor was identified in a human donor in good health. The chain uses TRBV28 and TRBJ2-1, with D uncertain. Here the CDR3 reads CASRSTAISVRGEQFF. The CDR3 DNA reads TGTGCCAGCAGATCCACAGCGATTTCGGTTCGCGGTGAGCAGTTCTTC.